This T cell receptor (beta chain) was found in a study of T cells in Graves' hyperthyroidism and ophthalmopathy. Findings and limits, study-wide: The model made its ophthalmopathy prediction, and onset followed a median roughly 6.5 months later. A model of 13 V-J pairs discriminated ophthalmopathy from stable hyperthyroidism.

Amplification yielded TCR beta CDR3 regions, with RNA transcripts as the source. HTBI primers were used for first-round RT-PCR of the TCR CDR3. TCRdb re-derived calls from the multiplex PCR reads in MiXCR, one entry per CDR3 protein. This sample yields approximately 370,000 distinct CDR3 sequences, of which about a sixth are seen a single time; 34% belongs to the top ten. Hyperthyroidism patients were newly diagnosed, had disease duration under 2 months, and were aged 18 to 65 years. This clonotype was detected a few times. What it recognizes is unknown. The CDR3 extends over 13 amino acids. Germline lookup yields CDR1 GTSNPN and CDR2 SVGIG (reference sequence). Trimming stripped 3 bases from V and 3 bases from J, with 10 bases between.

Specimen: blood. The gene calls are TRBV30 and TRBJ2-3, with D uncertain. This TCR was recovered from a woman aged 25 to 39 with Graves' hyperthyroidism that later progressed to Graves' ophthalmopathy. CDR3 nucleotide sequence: TGTGCCTGGAGGACCCATTTAACAGATACGCAGTATTTT. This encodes CAWRTHLTDTQYF.